This T cell receptor (beta chain) derives from a study of shared T cell receptors in the human thymus. V was cut by 4 bases and J by 3 bases, with 7 bases left in between. In germline, CDR1 is ENHRY, CDR2 SYGVKD. There are 13 residues in the CDR3. This table comes from immunoSEQ multiplex PCR, and its TCRdb copy is limited to in-frame clones, with some not included. Altogether roughly 710,000 clones are present, roughly 85% being singletons, with the ten largest covering roughly 0.01%. The same sample was also studied in work on human thymus T cells. That work adds: Related studies noted strongly shared thymic repertoires across unrelated people.

The specimen was thymocytes. The TCR was taken from a girl under three years old with a congenital heart defect. The V call is TRBV10-3, the J call TRBJ1-5; possibly TRBD1 for D (5 bases). In DNA, the CDR3 is TGTGCCATCAGTGGGGGCAACAATCAGCCCCAGCATTTT. It translates to CAISGGNNQPQHF.